This is a list of T cell receptor beta chains from one sample in a study of vaccination and CD4 T cells after COVID-19. Their antigens remain unidentified. TCRdb redid the calling of the PCR reads with MiXCR, one entry per CDR3 protein. The sample shows fewer than 9,000 distinct CDR3 sequences, 63% of them seen only once. The sequenced material came from CD4+ T cells from blood, cultured in vitro. Receptors originate from a human donor who had recovered from COVID-19. Each CDR3 is given without its conserved first and last residue.

v_call cdr3_aa
TRBV7-8 ASSLGSGGAPGEQF
TRBV7-2 ASSLGTGKSSYT
TRBV6-1 ASTLSGRARETQY
TRBV9 ASSRGVEETQY
TRBV21-1 ASSKVRRASSYEQY
TRBV10-3 AISGSGRGQDEQY
TRBV7-2 ASSGAINQPQH
TRBV7-3 ASSSTRAGMNEQF
TRBV11-2 ASSLVPMNYGYT
TRBV7-2 ASSLASGTLQETQY
TRBV20-1 SARAGSQPQH
TRBV20-1 SARPGFDTEAF
TRBV20-1 SAYRTSFPRELF
TRBV19 ASRRDRPSSLSGANVLT
TRBV6-1 ASYWDTSGDTEAF
TRBV2 ASRQETSDGYT
TRBV11-1 ASSLQEDQPQH
TRBV15 ATSRDSTYEQY
TRBV2 ASSDLGRYYGYT
TRBV6-5 ASSSQGSVGYT
TRBV5-1 ASSFVSGTSEETQY
TRBV5-5 ASSGGQGGGYT
TRBV7-2 ASSFAGTLQQY
TRBV5-6 ASSFNWASGELF
TRBV7-2 ASSPRGGAGNTIY
TRBV6-1 ASRTTSGGTYNEQF
TRBV11-2 ASSFGGMGTEAF
TRBV6-1 ASMPGSLTYNEQF
TRBV15 ATSRDTRSTYH
TRBV20-1 SARGLAGYYNEQF
TRBV7-2 ASSFRDKEGYT
TRBV11-3 ASSPRGVQETQY
TRBV20-1 SAREGGNQPQH
TRBV20-1 SARTQAGQPQH
TRBV20-1 SAKTSGQYNEQF
TRBV20-1 SVKLAGGPSETQY
TRBV10-3 AISESLLSGRYGGELF
TRBV24-1 ATSEPRLAGGITDTQY
TRBV20-1 SARTVTGTDTQY
TRBV20-1 SAAGTANTGELF
TRBV5-1 ASSSQTSGGAAVYEQY
TRBV30 AWSVGTTLRQPQH
TRBV6-5 ASSYGYGEGTEAF
TRBV9 ASSRADGTPPLGGELF
TRBV6-5 ASSYGQGFQPQH
TRBV30 AWAGQHNQPQH
TRBV7-6 ASSLGYRGSETQY
TRBV24-1 ATSDGGLPEETQY
TRBV7-2 ASSFKGTADTEAF
TRBV6-2/TRBV6-3 ASRLAAKLAQY
TRBV2 ASSRQRPPYEQY
TRBV27 ASRRGAGNEQF
TRBV6-4 ASSTTGGYTKGTEAF
TRBV7-2 ASSRDWNEQF
TRBV10-3 AIRDGGLGGYGYT
TRBV15 ATSSYSGANVLT